The TCR beta chain under discussion was sequenced for a study of blood T cell repertoires in COVID-19. The overall study: Collection of acute and convalescent COVID-19 samples took place in the United States, Italy and Spain. PBMCs, B-cell-depleted T cells, or T cells were the source of the cDNA or gDNA that made up the material.

In the study's own analysis: Reference gene primers were amplified, and this amplification served to estimate nucleated cell counts. Assay: immunoSEQ multiplex PCR; the TCRdb copy retains only in-frame clones and omits some. That table supplies the V and J calls and clone size; D and trimming were determined from the DNA. This table has 150,000 to 200,000 clones, roughly four fifths appearing once. The ends lost 2 bases at V and 8 bases at J; junction bases unmatched: 7. Germline CDR1 reads SGHDT; CDR2 reads YYEEEE. The CDR3 contains 14 residues. This TCR came from a woman aged 35 to 49 with acute or convalescent COVID-19. The V gene is TRBV5-6, the J gene TRBJ2-1; the match to TRBD1 covers 7 bases. Sequencing was done on a sample of peripheral blood. The CDR3 here is CASSLQGKVYEQFF. For the CDR3, the DNA is TGTGCCAGCAGCTTACAGGGGAAGGTCTATGAGCAGTTCTTC.